This T cell receptor beta chain is from a study of immune heterogeneity within non-small cell lung tumors. Trimming shortened V by 1 base and J by 7 bases, and 13 bases separated the two germline ends. Germline values: CDR1 MGHRA, CDR2 YSYEKL. The length of the CDR3 is 15 residues. Whole-study results and caveats: A moderate but significant correlation was found, linking local T-cell clonality with local tumor mutational burden (R roughly 0.35). Identical dominant CDR3 beta clonotypes showed recurrence across tumor sites within a patient, and site-unique high-frequency clones were also present. Largely different high-frequency T-cell receptor beta clonotypes were found between individual patients.

Bulk tumor gDNA, about 630 ng per sample, served as the TCR template. While surgery was under way, several biopsies spaced far apart were taken per primary tumor. Patients underwent curative surgery for non-small cell lung cancer (untreated and newly diagnosed). Patients with newly diagnosed non-small cell lung cancer who underwent surgery with curative intent served as donors. The TCR beta CDR3 region was amplified by multiplex PCR employing 32 V and 13 J primers. TCRdb re-called the multiplex PCR reads through MiXCR, storing one row per CDR3 protein. The sample carries some 11,000 distinct CDR3 sequences, 25% to 30% recorded once. Notes on this clonotype: Its antigen remains unidentified. Being one base from a much bigger clone, this may be a read error.

The genes are TRBV4-1 and TRBJ2-2; perhaps TRBD1 as D (6 bases). The sample taken for sequencing was lung tumor tissue. This TCR came from a woman aged 55-70 years with non-small cell lung cancer. In DNA, the CDR3 is TGCGCCAGCAGCCAAGGGACAGTGGCCGGCGGGGAGCTGTTTTTT. As protein: CASSQGTVAGGELFF.